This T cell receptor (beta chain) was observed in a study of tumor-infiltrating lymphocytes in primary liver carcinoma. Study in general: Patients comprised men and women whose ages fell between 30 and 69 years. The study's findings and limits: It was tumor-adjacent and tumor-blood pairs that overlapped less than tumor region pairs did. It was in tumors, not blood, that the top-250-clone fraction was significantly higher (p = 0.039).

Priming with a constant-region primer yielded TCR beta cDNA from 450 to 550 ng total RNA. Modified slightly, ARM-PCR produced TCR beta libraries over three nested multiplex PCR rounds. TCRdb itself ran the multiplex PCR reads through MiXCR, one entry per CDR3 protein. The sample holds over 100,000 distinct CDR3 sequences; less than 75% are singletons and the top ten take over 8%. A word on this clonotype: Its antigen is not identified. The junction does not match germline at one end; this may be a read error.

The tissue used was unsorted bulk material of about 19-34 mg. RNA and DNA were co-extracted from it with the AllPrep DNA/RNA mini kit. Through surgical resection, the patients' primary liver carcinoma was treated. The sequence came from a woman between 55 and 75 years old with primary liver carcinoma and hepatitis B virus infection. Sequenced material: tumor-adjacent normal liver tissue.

The DNA of the CDR3 is TGTGCCAGCAGCTCGGGAGGGACCAAAAACGTTCAGTACTTC. Translated, it gives CASSSGGTKNVQYF. The chain couples TRBV7-9 to TRBJ2-4, with 8 bases identical to TRBD2. Germline V gene data show CDR1 as SEHNR and CDR2 as FQNEAQ (reference sequence). The CDR3 loop spans 14 amino acids.